This TCR beta chain was documented in a study of T cell responses to AZD1222 COVID-19 vaccine. Findings of the study overall: The reported proportion of spike-specific TCRs targeting unmutated variant regions was nearly half. AZD1222 recipients seropositive at baseline numbered only 5 or 6.

Trimming took off 6 bases at V and 4 bases at J, with 13 bases between the two ends. Germline V gene lookup returns CDR1 SQVTM and CDR2 ANQGSEA. This CDR3 spans 13 amino acids. As to this clone: Its target is not known.

Method: immunoSEQ multiplex PCR; TCRdb's copy keeps in-frame clones and lacks some. Seen here are approximately 150,000 clones, 92% observed once, and the top ten hold less than 1.3%. The genes are TRBV29-1 and TRBJ1-3, with a weak D call TRBD1 (6 bases). The sequencing used peripheral blood, collected 28 days after the second AZD1222 dose. The receptor comes from an adult who received the AZD1222 COVID-19 vaccine. Written as DNA, the CDR3 is TGCAGCGTCAAACAGGGTGCCGGAAACACCATATATTTT. Translation: CSVKQGAGNTIYF.